In this sample, the clone carrying this TCR beta chain turned up a few times. Its cognate antigen is unknown. Template switching with 5'RACE generated the TCR cDNA and added a universal primer site and UMIs. TCRdb independently ran MiXCR on the 5' RACE reads; one entry per CDR3 protein. The sample lists 400,000 or so distinct CDR3 sequences; about 6.2% were seen once. The sample originates from a study of T cells after yellow fever vaccination. Background on the study: Those fractions that held only low numbers of cells were prepared using the SMART-Seq v4 Ultra Low Input RNA kit.

The germline V and J ends were trimmed by 4 bases and 3 bases, with 11 bases remaining between them. In germline, CDR1 is SGHRS, CDR2 YFSETQ. CDR3 length equals 13 residues. Study findings and constraints: Subsequent to the booster, the majority of primary-vaccination clones reappeared (around 96% CD4, 70% to 90% CD8).

The chain joins TRBV5-1 to TRBJ2-7, with D perhaps matching TRBD2 (6 bases). The sample here was PBMCs, taken 5 days after the yellow fever booster vaccination. The source is a man between 25 and 39 years old who received the YFV17D yellow fever vaccine. The DNA of the CDR3 is TGCGCCAGCAGCACGGACTACCTCTACGAGCAGTACTTC. Protein sequence: CASSTDYLYEQYF.